The clone carrying this TCR beta chain was recorded many times. This entry is derived from a study of patients and donors after allogeneic stem cell transplantation. The CDR3 consists of 15 residues. V lost 4 bases, J lost 5 bases, and 15 bases lay in between. The germline CDR1 and CDR2 sequences are SEHNR and FQNEAQ (reference sequence). TCRdb recomputed calls from the RT-PCR reads with MiXCR, one row per CDR3 protein. The repertoire has roughly 8,800 distinct CDR3 sequences, roughly 4.3% of them found once; the top ten carry 20%. This clonotype was obtained from a human donor who was either an allogeneic HSCT recipient or a stem cell or donor lymphocyte infusion donor (not recorded which). It is not recorded whose cells these are; they may come from a transplant donor. Sequenced material: blood, either unsorted or a sorted T cell fraction (not recorded which). The chain recombines TRBV7-9 with TRBJ1-5; a possible D gene is TRBD1 (5 bases). CDR3 sequence: CASSSMGGDDQPQHF. The CDR3 DNA is TGTGCCAGCAGCTCAATGGGGGGGGATGATCAGCCCCAGCATTTT.